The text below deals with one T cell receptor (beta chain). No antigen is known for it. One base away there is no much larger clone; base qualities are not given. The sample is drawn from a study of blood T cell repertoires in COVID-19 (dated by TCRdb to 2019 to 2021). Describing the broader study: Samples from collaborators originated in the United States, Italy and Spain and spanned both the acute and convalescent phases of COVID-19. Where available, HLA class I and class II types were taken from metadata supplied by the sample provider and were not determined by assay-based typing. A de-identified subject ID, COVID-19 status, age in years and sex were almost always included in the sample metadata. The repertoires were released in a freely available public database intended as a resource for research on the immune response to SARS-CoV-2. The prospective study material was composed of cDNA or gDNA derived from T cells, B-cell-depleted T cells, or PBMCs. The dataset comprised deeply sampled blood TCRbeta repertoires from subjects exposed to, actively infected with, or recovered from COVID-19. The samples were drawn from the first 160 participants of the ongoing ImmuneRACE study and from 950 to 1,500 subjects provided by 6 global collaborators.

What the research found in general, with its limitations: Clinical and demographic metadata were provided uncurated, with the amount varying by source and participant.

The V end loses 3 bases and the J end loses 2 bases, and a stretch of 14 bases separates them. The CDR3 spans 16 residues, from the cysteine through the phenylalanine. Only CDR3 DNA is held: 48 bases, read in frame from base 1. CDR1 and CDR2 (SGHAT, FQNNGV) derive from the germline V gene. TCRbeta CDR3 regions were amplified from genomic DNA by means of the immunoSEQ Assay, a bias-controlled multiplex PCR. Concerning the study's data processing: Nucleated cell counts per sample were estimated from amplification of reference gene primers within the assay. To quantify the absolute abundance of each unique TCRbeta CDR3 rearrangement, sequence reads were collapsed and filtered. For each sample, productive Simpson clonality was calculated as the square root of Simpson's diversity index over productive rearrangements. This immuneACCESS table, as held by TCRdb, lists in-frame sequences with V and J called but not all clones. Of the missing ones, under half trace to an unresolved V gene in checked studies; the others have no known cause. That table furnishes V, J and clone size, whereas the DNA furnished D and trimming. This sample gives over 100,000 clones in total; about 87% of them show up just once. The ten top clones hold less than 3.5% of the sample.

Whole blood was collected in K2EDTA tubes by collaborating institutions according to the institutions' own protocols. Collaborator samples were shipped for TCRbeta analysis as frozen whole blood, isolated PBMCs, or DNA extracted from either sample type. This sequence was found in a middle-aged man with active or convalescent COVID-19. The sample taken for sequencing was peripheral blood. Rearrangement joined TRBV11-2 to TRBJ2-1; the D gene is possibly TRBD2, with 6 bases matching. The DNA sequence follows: TGTGCCAGCAGCTTGGGACTGTCCCTGACCTACAATGAGCAGTTCTTC. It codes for CASSLGLSLTYNEQFF.